Reported below is one T cell receptor beta chain. The CDR3 extends over 11 amino acids. The germline gives CDR1 SGDLS, CDR2 YYNGEE. This sample is part of a study of monozygotic twins with inflammatory bowel disease. TCRdb re-called the 5' RACE reads and gives one entry per CDR3 protein, without DNA. This repertoire includes some 150,000 distinct CDR3 sequences. The sequence was collected from a human donor with ulcerative colitis or Crohn's disease, or a healthy co-twin of an affected twin (not recorded which). Input material: blood. V gene TRBV9 combines with J gene TRBJ1-2. CDR3 protein: CASSTVDGYTF.